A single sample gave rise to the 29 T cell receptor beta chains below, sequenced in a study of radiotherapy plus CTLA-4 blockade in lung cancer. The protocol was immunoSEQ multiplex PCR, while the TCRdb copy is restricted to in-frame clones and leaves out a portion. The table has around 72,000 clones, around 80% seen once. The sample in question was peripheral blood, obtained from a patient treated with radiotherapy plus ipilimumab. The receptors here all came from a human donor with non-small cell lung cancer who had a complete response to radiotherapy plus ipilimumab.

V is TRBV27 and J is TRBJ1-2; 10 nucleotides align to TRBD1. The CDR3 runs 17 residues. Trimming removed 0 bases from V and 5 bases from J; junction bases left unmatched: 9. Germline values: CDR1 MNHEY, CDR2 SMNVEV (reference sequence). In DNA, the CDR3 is TGTGCCAGCAGTTTATCGGCTGGGGACAGGGGCTGGTATGGCTACACCTTC. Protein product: CASSLSAGDRGWYGYTF.

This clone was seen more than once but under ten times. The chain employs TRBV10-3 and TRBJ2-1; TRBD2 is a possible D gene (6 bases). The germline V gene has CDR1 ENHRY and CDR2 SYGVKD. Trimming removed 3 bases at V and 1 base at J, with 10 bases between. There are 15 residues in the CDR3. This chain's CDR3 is CAISDGTLSYNEQFF. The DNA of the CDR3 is TGTGCCATCAGTGACGGGACTCTATCCTACAATGAGCAGTTCTTC.

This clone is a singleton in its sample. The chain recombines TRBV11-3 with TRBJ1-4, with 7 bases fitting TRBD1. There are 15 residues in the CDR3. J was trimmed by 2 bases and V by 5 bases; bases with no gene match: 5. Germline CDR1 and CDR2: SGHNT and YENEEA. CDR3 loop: CASSPPGGTNEKLFF. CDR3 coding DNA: TGTGCCAGCAGCCCCCCAGGGGGGACTAATGAAAAACTGTTTTTT.

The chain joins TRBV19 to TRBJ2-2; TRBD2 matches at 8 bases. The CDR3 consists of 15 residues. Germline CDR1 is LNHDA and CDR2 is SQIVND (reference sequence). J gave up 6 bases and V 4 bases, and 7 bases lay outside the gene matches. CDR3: CASSKLAAGAGELFF. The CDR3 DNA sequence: TGTGCCAGTAGTAAACTAGCGGCAGGGGCCGGGGAGCTGTTTTTT.

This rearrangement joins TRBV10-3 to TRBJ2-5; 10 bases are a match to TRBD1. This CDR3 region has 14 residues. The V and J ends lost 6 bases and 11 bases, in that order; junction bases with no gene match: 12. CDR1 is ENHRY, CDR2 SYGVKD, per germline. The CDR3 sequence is CAISPGQGNGEQYF. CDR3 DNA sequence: TGTGCCATCAGCCCGGGACAGGGGAATGGAGAGCAGTACTTC.

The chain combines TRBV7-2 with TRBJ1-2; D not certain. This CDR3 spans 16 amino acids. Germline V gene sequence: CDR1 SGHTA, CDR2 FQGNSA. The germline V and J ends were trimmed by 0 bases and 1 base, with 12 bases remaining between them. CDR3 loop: CASSLAVGPVNYGYTF. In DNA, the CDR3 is TGTGCCAGCAGCTTAGCTGTTGGCCCTGTTAACTATGGCTACACCTTC.

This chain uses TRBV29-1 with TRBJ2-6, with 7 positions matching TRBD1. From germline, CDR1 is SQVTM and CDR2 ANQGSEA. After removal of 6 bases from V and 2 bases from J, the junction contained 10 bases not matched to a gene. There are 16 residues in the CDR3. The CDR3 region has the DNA TGCAGCGTGGAGACAGGGTTTGCCCCTGGGGCCAACGTCCTGACTTTC. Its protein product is CSVETGFAPGANVLTF.

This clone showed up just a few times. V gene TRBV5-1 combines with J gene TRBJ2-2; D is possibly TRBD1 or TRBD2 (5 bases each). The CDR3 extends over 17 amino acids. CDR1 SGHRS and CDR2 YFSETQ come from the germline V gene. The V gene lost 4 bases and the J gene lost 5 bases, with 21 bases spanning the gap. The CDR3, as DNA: TGCGCCAGCAGCCAGGCTCGCGTGGGGACGGAAACCGGGGAGCTGTTTTTT. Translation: CASSQARVGTETGELFF.

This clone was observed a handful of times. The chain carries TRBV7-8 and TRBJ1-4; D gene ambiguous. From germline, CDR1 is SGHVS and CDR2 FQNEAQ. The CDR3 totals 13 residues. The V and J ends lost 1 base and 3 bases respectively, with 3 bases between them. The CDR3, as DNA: TGTGCCAGCAGCTTAGGCCCTAATGAAAAACTGTTTTTT. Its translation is CASSLGPNEKLFF. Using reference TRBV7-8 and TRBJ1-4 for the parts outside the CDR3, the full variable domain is GAGVSQSPRYKVAKRGQDVALRCDPISGHVSLFWYQQALGQGPEFLTYFQNEAQLDKSGLPSDRFFAERPEGSVSTLKIQRTQQEDSAVYLCASSLGPNEKLFFGSGTQLSVL.

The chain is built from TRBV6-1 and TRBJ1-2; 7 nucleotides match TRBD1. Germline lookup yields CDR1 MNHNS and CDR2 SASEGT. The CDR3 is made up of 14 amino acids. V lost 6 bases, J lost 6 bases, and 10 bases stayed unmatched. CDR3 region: CASRLYYRGDGYTF. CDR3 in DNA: TGTGCCAGCAGGCTCTACTACAGGGGCGATGGCTACACCTTC.

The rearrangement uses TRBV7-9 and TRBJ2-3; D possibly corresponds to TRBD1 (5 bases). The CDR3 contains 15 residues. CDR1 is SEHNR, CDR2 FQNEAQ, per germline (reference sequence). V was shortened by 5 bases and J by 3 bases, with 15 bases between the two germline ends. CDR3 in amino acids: CASSPPSQGTDTQYF. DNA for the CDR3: TGTGCCAGCAGCCCTCCTTCGCAGGGAACAGATACGCAGTATTTT.

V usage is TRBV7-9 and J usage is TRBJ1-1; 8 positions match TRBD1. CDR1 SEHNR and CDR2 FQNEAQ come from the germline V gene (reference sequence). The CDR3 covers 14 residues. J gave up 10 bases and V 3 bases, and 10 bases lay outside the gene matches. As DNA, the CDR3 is TGTGCCAGCAGCTTCACGACAGGGGCGGCGGTAGCTTTCTTT. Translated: CASSFTTGAAVAFF.

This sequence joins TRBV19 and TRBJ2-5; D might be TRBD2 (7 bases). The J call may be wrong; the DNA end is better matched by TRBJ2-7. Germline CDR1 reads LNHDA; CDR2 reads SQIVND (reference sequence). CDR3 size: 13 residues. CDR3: CASSWRGGYEQYF. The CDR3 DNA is TGTGCCAGTAGCTGGAGGGGGGGCTACGAGCAGTACTTC.

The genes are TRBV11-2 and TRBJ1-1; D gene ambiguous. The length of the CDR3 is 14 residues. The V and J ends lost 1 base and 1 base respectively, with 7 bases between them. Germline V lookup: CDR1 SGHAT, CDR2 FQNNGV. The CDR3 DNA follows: TGTGCCAGCAGCTTAGGGCCCCGGAACACTGAAGCTTTCTTT. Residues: CASSLGPRNTEAFF.

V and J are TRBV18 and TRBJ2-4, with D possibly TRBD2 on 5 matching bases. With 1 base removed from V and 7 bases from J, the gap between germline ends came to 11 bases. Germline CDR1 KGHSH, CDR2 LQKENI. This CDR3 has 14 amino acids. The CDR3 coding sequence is TGTGCCAGCTCACCACAGGAGAGAGGGAACATTCAGTACTTC. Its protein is CASSPQERGNIQYF.

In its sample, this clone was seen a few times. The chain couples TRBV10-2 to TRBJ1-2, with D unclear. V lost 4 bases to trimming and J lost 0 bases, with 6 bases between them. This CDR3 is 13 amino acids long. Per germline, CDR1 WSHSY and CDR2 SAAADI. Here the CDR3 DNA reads TGCGCCAGCAGTGGTACAGCTAACTATGGCTACACCTTC. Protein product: CASSGTANYGYTF.

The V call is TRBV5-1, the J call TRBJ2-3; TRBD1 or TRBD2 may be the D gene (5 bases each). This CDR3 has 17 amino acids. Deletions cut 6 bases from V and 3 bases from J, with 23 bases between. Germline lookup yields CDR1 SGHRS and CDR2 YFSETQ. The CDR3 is CASIPTSQGTGTDTQYF. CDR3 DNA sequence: TGCGCCAGCATTCCTACTTCCCAAGGGACCGGGACAGATACGCAGTATTTT.

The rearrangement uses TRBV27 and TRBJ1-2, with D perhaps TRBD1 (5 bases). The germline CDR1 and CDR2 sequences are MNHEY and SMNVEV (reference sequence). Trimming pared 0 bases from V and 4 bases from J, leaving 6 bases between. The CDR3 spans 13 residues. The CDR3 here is CASSLSGGYGYTF. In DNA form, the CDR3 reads TGTGCCAGCAGTTTATCCGGGGGCTATGGCTACACCTTC.

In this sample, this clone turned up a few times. This CDR3 reads CASIIDSDEAFF. The CDR3 coding sequence is TGTGCCAGCATCATCGACAGTGATGAAGCTTTCTTT. J is TRBJ1-1 and V is TRBV7-2, with D maybe TRBD1 (5 bases). Germline CDR1 reads SGHTA; CDR2 reads FQGNSA. V was shortened by 7 bases and J by 7 bases, with 13 bases between the two germline ends. This CDR3 comprises 12 residues.

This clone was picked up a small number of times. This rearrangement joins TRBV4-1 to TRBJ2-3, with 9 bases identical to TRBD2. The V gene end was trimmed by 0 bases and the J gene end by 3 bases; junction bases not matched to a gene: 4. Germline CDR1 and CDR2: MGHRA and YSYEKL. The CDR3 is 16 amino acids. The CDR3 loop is CASSQDSGGRTDTQYF. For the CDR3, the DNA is TGCGCCAGCAGCCAAGATAGCGGGGGACGAACAGATACGCAGTATTTT.

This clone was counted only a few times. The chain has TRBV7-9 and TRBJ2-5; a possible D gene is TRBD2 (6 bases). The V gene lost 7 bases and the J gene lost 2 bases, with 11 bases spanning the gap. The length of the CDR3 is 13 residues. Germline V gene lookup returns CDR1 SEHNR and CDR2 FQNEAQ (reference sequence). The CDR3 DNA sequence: TGTGCCAGCACCACTGGAGGGCAAGAGACCCAGTACTTC. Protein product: CASTTGGQETQYF.

CDR3 DNA sequence: TGTGCCAGCAGTTTGGGAGGGGCCCAGCCCCAGCATTTT. This sequence encodes CASSLGGAQPQHF. The rearrangement joins TRBV27 to TRBJ1-5, with TRBD1 as a possible D gene (5 bases). V lost 3 bases and J 7 bases, leaving 10 bases between the germline ends. Germline lookup yields CDR1 MNHEY and CDR2 SMNVEV (reference sequence). This CDR3 contains 13 residues.

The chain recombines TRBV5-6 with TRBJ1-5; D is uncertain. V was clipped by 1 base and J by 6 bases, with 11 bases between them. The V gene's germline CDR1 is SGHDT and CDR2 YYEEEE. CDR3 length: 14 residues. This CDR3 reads CASSLSQTLQPQHF. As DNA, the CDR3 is TGTGCCAGCAGCTTGAGTCAGACTCTTCAGCCCCAGCATTTT.

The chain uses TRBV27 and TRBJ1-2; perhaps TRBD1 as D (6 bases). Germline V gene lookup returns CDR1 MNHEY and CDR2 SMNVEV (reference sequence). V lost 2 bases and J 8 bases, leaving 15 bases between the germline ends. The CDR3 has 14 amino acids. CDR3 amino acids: CASSLTLTGFGYTF. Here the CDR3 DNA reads TGTGCCAGCAGTTTAACCCTTACAGGGTTCGGCTACACCTTC.

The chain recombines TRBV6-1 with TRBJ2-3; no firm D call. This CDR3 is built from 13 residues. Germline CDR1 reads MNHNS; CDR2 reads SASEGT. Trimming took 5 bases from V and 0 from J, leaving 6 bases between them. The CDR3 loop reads CASSQASTDTQYF. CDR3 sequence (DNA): TGTGCCAGCAGTCAGGCTAGCACAGATACGCAGTATTTT.

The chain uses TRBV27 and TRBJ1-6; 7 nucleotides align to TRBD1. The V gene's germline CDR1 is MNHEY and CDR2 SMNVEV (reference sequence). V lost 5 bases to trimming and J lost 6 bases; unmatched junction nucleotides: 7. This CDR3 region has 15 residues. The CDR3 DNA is TGTGCCAGCAGTGTAACGGGACAGTCTAATTCACCCCTCCACTTT. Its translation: CASSVTGQSNSPLHF.

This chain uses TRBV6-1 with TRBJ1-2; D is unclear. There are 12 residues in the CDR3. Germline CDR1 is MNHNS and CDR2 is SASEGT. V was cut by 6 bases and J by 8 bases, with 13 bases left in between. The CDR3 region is CASSKDPSGYTF. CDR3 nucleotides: TGTGCCAGCAGCAAAGACCCGAGCGGCTACACCTTC.

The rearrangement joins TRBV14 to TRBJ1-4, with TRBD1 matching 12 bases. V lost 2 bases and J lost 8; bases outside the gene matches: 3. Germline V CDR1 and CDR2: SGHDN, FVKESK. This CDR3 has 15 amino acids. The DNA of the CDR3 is TGTGCCAGCAGCCAAACCGGGACAGGGGGCGAAAAACTGTTTTTT. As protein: CASSQTGTGGEKLFF.

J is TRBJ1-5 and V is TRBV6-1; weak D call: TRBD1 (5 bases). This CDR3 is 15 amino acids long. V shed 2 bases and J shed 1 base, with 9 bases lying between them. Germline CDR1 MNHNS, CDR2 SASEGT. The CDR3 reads CASSEQGLSNQPQHF. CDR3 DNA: TGTGCCAGCAGTGAACAGGGTCTGAGCAATCAGCCCCAGCATTTT.